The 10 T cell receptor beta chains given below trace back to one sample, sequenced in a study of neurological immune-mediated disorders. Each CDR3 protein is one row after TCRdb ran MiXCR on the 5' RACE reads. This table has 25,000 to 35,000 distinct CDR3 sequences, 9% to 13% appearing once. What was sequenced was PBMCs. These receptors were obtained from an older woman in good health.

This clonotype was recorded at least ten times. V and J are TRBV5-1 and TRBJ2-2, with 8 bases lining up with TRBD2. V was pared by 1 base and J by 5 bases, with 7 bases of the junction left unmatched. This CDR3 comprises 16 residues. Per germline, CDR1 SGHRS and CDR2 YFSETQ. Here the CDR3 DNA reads TGCGCCAGCAGCTTGTCCGCGGGGGGAAAGACCGGGGAGCTGTTTTTT. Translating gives CASSLSAGGKTGELFF.

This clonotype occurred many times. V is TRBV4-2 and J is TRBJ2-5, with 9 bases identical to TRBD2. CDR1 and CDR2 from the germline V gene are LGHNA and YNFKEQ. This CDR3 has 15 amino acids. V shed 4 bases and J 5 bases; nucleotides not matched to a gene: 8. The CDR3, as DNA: TGTGCCAGCAGCCCGCGGGGGGGCTCCTCCGAGACCCAGTACTTC. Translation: CASSPRGGSSETQYF.

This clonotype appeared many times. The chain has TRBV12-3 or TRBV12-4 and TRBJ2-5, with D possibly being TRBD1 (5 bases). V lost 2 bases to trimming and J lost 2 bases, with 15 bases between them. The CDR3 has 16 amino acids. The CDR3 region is CASSLLGQGIQETQYF. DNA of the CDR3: TGTGCCAGCAGTTTACTCGGCCAGGGAATTCAAGAGACCCAGTACTTC.

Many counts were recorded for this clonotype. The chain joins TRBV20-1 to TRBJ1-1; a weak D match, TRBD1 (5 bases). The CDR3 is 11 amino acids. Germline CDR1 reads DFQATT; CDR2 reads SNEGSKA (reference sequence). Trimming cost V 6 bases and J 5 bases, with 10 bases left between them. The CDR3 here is CSARWGTEAFF. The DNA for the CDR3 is TGCAGTGCGAGGTGGGGGACTGAAGCTTTCTTT.

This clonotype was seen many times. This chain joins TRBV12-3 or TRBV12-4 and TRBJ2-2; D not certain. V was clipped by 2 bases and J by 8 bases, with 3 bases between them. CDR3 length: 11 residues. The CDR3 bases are TGTGCCAGCAGTTTAATTGGGGAGCTGTTTTTT. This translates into CASSLIGELFF.

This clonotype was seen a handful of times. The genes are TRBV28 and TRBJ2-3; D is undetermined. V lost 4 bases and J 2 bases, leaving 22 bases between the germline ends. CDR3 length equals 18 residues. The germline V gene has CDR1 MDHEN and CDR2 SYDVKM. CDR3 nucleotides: TGTGCCAGCAGTTCGCCGCGAAGTTCCTGGAAGAACACAGATACGCAGTATTTT. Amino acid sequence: CASSSPRSSWKNTDTQYF.

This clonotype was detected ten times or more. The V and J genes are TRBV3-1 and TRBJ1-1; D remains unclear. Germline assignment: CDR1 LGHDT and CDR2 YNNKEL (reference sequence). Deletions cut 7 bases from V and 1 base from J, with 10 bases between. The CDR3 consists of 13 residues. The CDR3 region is CASTTLGNTEAFF. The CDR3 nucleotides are TGTGCCAGCACTACCTTGGGGAACACTGAAGCTTTCTTT.

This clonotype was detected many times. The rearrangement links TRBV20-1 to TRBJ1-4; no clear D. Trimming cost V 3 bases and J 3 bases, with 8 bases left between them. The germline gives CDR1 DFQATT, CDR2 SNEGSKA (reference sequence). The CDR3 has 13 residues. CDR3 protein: CSASRIANEKLFF. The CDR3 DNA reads TGCAGTGCTAGCAGGATAGCTAATGAAAAACTGTTTTTT.

As DNA, the CDR3 is TGCGCCAGCAGCTTATGGACTAGCGGGGGGAGCACAGATACGCAGTATTTT. Translation gives CASSLWTSGGSTDTQYF. V gene TRBV5-1 combines with J gene TRBJ2-3, with 14 bases lining up with TRBD2. Germline V gives CDR1 SGHRS, CDR2 YFSETQ. V lost 2 bases and J lost 0; bases outside the gene matches: 2. CDR3 length: 17 residues. The variable domain in full, with the rest retrieved from reference TRBV5-1 and TRBJ2-3, is KAGVTQTPRYLIKTRGQQVTLSCSPISGHRSVSWYQQTPGQGLQFLFEYFSETQRNKGNFPGRFSGRQFSNSRSEMNVSTLELGDSALYLCASSLWTSGGSTDTQYFGPGTRLTVL.

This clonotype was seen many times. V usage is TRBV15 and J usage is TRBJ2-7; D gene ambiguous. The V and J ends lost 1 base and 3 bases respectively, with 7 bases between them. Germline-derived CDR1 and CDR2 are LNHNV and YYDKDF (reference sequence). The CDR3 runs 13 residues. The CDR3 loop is CATSRGGFYEQYF. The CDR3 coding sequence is TGTGCCACCAGCAGAGGAGGATTCTACGAGCAGTACTTC.